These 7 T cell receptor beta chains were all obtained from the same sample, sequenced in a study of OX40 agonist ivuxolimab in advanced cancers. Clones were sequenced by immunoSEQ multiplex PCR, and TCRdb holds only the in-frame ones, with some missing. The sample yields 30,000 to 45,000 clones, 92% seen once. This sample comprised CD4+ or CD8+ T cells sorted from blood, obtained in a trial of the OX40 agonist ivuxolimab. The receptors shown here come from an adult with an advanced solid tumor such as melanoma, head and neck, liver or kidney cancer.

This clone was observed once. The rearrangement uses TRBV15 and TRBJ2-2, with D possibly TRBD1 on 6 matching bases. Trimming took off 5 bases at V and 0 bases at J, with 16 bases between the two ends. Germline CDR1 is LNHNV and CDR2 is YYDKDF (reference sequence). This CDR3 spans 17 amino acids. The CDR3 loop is CATSLSPGTTNTGELFF. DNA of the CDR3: TGTGCCACCAGCTTAAGCCCGGGGACAACGAACACCGGGGAGCTGTTTTTT. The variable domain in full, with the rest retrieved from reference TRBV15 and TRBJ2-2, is DAMVIQNPRYQVTQFGKPVTLSCSQTLNHNVMYWYQQKSSQAPKLLFHYYDKDFNNEADTPDNFQSRRPNTSFCFLDIRSPGLGDTAMYLCATSLSPGTTNTGELFFGEGSRLTVL.

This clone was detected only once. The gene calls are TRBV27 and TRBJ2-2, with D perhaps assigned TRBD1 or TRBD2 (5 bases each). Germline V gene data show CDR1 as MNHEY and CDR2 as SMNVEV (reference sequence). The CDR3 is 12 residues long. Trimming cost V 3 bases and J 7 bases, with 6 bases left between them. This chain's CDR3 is CASSFGGGELFF. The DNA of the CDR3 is TGTGCCAGCAGTTTTGGGGGCGGGGAGCTGTTTTTT.

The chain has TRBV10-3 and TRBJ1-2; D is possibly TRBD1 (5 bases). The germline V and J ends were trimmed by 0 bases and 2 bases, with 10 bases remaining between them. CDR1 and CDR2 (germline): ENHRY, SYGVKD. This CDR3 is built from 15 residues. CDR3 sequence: CAISESRGGNYGYTF. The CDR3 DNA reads TGTGCCATCAGTGAGTCGAGGGGCGGAAACTATGGCTACACCTTC.

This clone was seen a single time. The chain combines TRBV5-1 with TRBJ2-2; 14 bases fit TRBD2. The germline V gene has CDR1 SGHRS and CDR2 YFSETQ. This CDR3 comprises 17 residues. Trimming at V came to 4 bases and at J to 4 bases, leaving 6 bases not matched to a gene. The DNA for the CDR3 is TGCGCCAGCAGCGGGACTAGCGGGAGCCTTGTCACCGGGGAGCTGTTTTTT. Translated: CASSGTSGSLVTGELFF. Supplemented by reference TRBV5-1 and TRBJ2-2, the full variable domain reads KAGVTQTPRYLIKTRGQQVTLSCSPISGHRSVSWYQQTPGQGLQFLFEYFSETQRNKGNFPGRFSGRQFSNSRSEMNVSTLELGDSALYLCASSGTSGSLVTGELFFGEGSRLTVL.

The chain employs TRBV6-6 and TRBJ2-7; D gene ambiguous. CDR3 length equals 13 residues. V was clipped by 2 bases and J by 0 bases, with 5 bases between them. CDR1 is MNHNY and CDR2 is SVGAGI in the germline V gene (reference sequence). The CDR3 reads CASSYDISYEQYF. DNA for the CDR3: TGTGCCAGCAGTTACGACATCTCCTACGAGCAGTACTTC.

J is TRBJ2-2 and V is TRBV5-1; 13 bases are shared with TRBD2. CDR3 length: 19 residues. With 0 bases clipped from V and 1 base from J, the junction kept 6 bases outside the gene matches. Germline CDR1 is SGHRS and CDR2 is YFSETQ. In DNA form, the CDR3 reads TGCGCCAGCAGCTTGGATGGACTAGCGGGAGCAGAGAACACCGGGGAGCTGTTTTTT. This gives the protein CASSLDGLAGAENTGELFF.

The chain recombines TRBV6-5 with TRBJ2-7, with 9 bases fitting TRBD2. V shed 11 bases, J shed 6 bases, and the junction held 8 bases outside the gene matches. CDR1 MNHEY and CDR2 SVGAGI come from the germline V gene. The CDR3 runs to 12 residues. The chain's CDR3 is CAAIAGAGEQYF. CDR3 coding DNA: TGTGCCGCTATAGCGGGAGCGGGCGAGCAGTACTTC.